The 12 T cell receptor beta chains presented below share a single source sample, sequenced in a study of regulatory T cells in long-lasting Graves disease. As for time point: newly diagnosed GD, antithyroid drugs for less than 3 months. Extracted RNA from PBMCs served as the source of the TCR library. Sequencing libraries for TCR beta were prepared with iRepertoire HTBI primers and Arm-PCR of CDR3 regions. A single record per CDR3 protein comes from TCRdb applying MiXCR to the multiplex PCR reads. The profile shows more than 300,000 distinct CDR3 sequences, roughly a sixth of them singletons. The material was peripheral blood mononuclear cells (PBMCs), obtained at new diagnosis, from a patient treated with antithyroid drugs. The source of these receptors is a female donor with Graves disease.

This clonotype was observed at least ten times. This chain connects TRBV2 to TRBJ2-1; D gene uncertain. Germline CDR1 SNHLY, CDR2 FYNNEI. Trimming removed 5 bases from V and 3 bases from J, with 11 bases in between. This CDR3 contains 14 residues. The CDR3 sequence is CASSSPTYYNEQFF. The CDR3 bases are TGTGCCAGCAGTTCACCGACCTACTACAATGAGCAGTTCTTC.

This clonotype was seen at least ten times. The chain joins TRBV7-3 to TRBJ2-1, with TRBD2 matching over 10 bases. CDR3 length: 14 residues. Trimming took 3 bases from V and 5 from J; bases not matched to a gene: 1. Germline loops: CDR1 SGHTA, CDR2 FQGTGA. DNA of the CDR3: TGTGCCAGCAGCTTTAGCGGGGGGAACAATGAGCAGTTCTTC. This encodes CASSFSGGNNEQFF.

This sequence joins TRBV7-3 and TRBJ2-3; tentatively, D is TRBD2 (7 bases). V was trimmed by 2 bases and J by 0 bases, leaving 15 bases between them. There are 17 residues in the CDR3. Per the germline V gene, CDR1 is SGHTA and CDR2 is FQGTGA. The CDR3 region has the DNA TGTGCCAGCAGCTTAGGGGGGGGGCTGCCCAGCACAGATACGCAGTATTTT. Its protein product is CASSLGGGLPSTDTQYF.

This clonotype was detected ten times or more. CDR3 residues: CASSLVVWGQRSNQPQHF. The CDR3 DNA sequence: TGTGCCAGCAGCTTAGTGGTTTGGGGACAGCGTAGCAATCAGCCCCAGCATTTT. V is TRBV7-2 and J is TRBJ1-5; TRBD1 matches 7 bases. Trimming cost V 1 base and J 0 bases; bases outside gene matches: 9. CDR3 length: 18 residues. The germline V gene has CDR1 SGHTA and CDR2 FQGNSA.

This clonotype occurred a few times. The chain uses TRBV10-2 and TRBJ1-1; a possible D gene is TRBD1 (6 bases). V was clipped by 8 bases and J by 3 bases, with 13 bases between them. Germline loops: CDR1 WSHSY, CDR2 SAAADI. The CDR3 spans 13 residues. This CDR3 is CASRGAGYTEAFF. CDR3 sequence (DNA): TGCGCCAGCCGGGGGGCAGGGTACACTGAAGCTTTCTTT.

The genes are TRBV28 and TRBJ2-7; 7 positions agree with TRBD1. The CDR3 spans 15 residues. V trimming: 4 bases; J trimming: 0 bases; junction bases outside the gene matches: 6. Germline assignment: CDR1 MDHEN and CDR2 SYDVKM. CDR3 nucleotide sequence: TGTGCCAGCAGTTGGGGACAGACCCTCTCCTACGAGCAGTACTTC. Its protein is CASSWGQTLSYEQYF.

This clonotype was detected many times. The gene calls are TRBV29-1 and TRBJ1-1; D is unclear. The CDR3 length is 12 residues. CDR1 SQVTM and CDR2 ANQGSEA come from the germline V gene. Trimming cost V 7 bases and J 1 base, with 10 bases left between them. CDR3 nucleotide sequence: TGCAGCGCGGGAGGGCCGAACACTGAAGCTTTCTTT. Translating gives CSAGGPNTEAFF.

There are many counts of this clonotype. CDR3 in amino acids: CASSYDRGPQHF. The CDR3 DNA is TGTGCCAGCAGCTACGACAGGGGGCCCCAGCATTTT. The chain is built from TRBV7-2 and TRBJ1-5, with 8 bases aligning to TRBD1. Per the germline V gene, CDR1 is SGHTA and CDR2 is FQGNSA. After removal of 4 bases from V and 9 bases from J, the junction contained 2 bases not matched to a gene. The CDR3 covers 12 residues.

This clonotype was counted many times. This sequence joins TRBV6-1 and TRBJ1-2; 9 positions agree with TRBD1. The CDR3 is made up of 17 amino acids. Trimming took 6 bases from V and 1 from J; bases not matched to a gene: 12. Germline CDR1 is MNHNS and CDR2 is SASEGT. The DNA for the CDR3 is TGTGCCAGCAGCTCTGCTCTTACAGGGGGCAGTAACTATGGCTACACCTTC. This translates into CASSSALTGGSNYGYTF.

In this sample, this clonotype turned up many times. The chain combines TRBV29-1 with TRBJ2-5, with 7 bases aligning to TRBD1. In germline, CDR1 is SQVTM, CDR2 ANQGSEA. The CDR3 has 13 amino acids. After removal of 3 bases from V and 4 bases from J, the junction contained 5 bases not matched to a gene. CDR3 coding DNA: TGCAGCGTTGACAGGGGGTTAGGAGAGACCCAGTACTTC. It encodes CSVDRGLGETQYF.

This clonotype was counted many times. This chain links TRBV12-3 or TRBV12-4 with TRBJ1-2, with D tentatively TRBD1 (6 bases). The CDR3 contains 15 residues. The V end was cut by 5 bases, the J end by 2 bases, with 15 bases between. CDR3 sequence (DNA): TGTGCCAGCAGTCGCTCCGGGACAACAAACTATGGCTACACCTTC. Protein: CASSRSGTTNYGYTF.

This clonotype was recorded at least ten times. The chain couples TRBV27 to TRBJ2-7; a weak D match, TRBD2 (6 bases). Between the trimmed V and J ends, which lost 6 bases and 0 bases, there was a span of 15 bases. The CDR3 contains 15 residues. CDR1 and CDR2 (germline): MNHEY, SMNVEV (reference sequence). This CDR3 is CASSLRRDASYEQYF. The DNA of the CDR3 is TGTGCCAGCAGCCTACGGAGGGACGCCTCCTACGAGCAGTACTTC.